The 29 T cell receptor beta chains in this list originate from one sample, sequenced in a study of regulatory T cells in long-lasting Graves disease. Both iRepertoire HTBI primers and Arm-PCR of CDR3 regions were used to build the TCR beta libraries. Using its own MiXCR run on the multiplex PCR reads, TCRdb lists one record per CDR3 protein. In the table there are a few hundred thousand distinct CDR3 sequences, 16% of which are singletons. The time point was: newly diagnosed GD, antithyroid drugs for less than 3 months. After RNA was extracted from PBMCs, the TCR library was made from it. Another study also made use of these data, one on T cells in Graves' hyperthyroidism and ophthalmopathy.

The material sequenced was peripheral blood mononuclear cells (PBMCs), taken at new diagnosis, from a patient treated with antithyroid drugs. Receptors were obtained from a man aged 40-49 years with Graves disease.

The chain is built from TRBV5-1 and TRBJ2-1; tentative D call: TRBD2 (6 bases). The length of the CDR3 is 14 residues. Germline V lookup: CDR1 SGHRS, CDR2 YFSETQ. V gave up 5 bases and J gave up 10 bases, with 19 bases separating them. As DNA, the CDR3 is TGCGCCAGCAGTCCGGGACTCTGGGCGGGAGAGCAGTTCTTC. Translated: CASSPGLWAGEQFF.

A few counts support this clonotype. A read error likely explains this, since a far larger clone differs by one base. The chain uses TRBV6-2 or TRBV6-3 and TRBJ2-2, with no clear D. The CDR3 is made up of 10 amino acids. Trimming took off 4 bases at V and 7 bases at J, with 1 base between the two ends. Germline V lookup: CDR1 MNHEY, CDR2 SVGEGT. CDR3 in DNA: TGTGCCAGCAGTTTCGGGGAGCTGTTTTTT. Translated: CASSFGELFF.

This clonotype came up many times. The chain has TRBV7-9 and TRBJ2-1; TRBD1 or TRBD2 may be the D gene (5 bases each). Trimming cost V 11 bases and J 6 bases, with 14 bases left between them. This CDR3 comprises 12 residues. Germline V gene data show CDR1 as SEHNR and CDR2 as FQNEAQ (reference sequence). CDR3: CASMGESNEQFF. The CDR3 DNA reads TGTGCCTCGATGGGGGAGTCCAATGAGCAGTTCTTC. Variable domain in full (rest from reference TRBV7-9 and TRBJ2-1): DTGVSQNPRHKITKRGQNVTFRCDPISEHNRLYWYRQTLGQGPEFLTYFQNEAQLEKSRLLSDRFSAERPKGSFSTLEIQRTEQGDSAMYLCASMGESNEQFFGPGTRLTVL.

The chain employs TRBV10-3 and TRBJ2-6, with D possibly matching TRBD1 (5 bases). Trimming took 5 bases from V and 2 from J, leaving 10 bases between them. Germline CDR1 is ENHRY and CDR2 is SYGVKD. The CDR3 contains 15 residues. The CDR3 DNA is TGTGCCATCAGTCGACAGTCCCCTGGGGCCAACGTCCTGACTTTC. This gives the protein CAISRQSPGANVLTF.

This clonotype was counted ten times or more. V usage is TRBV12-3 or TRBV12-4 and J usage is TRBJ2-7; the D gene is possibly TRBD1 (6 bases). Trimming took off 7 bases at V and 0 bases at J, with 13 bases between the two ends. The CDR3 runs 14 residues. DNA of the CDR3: TGTGCCAGCAACAGGGCATCGAGCTCCTACGAGCAGTACTTC. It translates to CASNRASSSYEQYF.

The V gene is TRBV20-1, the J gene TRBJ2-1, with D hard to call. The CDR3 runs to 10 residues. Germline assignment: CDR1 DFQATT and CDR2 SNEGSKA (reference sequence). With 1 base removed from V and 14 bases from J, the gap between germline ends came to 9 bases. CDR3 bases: TGCAGTGCTAGAGCCCACTTGGAGTTCTTC. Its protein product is CSARAHLEFF.

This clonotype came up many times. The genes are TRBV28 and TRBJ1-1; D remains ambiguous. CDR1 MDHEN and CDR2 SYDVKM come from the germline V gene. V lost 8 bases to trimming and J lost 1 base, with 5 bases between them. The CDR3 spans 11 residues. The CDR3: CASGWNTEAFF. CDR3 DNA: TGTGCCAGCGGATGGAACACTGAAGCTTTCTTT.

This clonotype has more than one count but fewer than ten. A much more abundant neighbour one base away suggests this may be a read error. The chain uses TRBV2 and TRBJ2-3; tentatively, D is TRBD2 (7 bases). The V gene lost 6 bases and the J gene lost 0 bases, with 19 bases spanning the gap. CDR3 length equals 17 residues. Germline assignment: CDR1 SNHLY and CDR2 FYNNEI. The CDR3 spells CASRKGGPRVSTDTQYF. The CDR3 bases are TGTGCCAGCAGGAAGGGGGGGCCAAGGGTGAGCACAGATACGCAGTATTTT. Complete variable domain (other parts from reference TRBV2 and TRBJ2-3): EPEVTQTPSHQVTQMGQEVILRCVPISNHLYFYWYRQILGQKVEFLVSFYNNEISEKSEIFDDQFSVERPDGSNFTLKIRSTKLEDSAMYFCASRKGGPRVSTDTQYFGPGTRLTVL.

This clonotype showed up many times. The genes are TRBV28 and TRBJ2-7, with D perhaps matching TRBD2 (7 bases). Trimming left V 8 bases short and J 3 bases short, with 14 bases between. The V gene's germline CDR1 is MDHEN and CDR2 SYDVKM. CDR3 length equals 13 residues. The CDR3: CASSRGGRYEQYF. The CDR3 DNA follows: TGTGCCAGCTCGAGGGGGGGCCGCTACGAGCAGTACTTC.

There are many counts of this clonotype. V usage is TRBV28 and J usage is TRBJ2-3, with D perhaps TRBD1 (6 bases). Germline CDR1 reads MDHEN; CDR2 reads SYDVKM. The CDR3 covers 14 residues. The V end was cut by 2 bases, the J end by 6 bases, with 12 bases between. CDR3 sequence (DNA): TGTGCCAGCAGTTTAACACAGGGTGCGGATACGCAGTATTTT. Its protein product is CASSLTQGADTQYF.

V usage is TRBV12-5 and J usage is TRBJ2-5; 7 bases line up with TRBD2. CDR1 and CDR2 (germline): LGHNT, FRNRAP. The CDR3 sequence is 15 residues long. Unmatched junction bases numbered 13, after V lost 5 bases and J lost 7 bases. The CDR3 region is CASGPGGVLEGTQYF. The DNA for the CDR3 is TGTGCTAGTGGTCCGGGAGGAGTGCTGGAGGGGACCCAGTACTTC.

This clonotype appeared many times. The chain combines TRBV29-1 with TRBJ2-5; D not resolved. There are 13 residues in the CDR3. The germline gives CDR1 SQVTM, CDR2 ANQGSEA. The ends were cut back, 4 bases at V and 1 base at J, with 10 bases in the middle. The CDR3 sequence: CSVAGAFQETQYF. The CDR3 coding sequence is TGCAGCGTTGCGGGTGCGTTCCAAGAGACCCAGTACTTC.

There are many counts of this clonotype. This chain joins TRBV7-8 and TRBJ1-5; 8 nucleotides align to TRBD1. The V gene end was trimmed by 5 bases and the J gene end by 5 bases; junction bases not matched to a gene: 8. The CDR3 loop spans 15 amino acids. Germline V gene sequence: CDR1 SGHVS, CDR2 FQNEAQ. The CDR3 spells CASSPLGQGDQPQHF. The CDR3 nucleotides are TGTGCCAGCAGCCCCCTCGGACAGGGAGATCAGCCCCAGCATTTT.

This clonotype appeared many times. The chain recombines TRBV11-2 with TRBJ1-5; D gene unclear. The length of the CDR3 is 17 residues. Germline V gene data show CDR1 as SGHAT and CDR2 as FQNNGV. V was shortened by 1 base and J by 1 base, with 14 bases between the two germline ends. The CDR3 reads CASSLGRGVGSNQPQHF. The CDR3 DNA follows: TGTGCCAGCAGCTTAGGGCGCGGGGTAGGGAGCAATCAGCCCCAGCATTTT.

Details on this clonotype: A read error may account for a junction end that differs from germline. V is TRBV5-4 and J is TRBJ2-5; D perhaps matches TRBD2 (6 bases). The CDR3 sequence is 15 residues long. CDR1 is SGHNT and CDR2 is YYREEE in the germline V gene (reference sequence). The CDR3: CANSLVVAEQETQYF. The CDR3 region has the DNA TGTGCCAACAGCTTGGTCGTAGCGGAGCAAGAGACCCAGTACTTC.

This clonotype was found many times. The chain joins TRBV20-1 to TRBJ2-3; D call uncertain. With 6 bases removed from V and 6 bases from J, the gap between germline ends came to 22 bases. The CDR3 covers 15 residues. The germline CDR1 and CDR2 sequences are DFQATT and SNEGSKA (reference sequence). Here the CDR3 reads CSASNGVLVGDTQYF. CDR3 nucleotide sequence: TGCAGTGCCTCTAATGGGGTACTTGTGGGGGATACGCAGTATTTT.

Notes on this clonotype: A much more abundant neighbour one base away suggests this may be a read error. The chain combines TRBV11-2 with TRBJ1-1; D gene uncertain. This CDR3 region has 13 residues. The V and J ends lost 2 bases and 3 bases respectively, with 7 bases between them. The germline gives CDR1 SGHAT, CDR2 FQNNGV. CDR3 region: CASSLMVDTEAFF. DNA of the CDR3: TGTGCCAGCAGCTTAATGGTGGACACTGAAGCTTTCTTT.

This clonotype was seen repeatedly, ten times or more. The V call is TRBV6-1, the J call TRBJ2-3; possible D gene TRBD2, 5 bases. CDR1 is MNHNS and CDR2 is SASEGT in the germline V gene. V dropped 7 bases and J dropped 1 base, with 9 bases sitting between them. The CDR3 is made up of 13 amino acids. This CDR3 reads CASIRDGTDTQYF. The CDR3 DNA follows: TGTGCCAGCATCCGGGATGGCACAGATACGCAGTATTTT.

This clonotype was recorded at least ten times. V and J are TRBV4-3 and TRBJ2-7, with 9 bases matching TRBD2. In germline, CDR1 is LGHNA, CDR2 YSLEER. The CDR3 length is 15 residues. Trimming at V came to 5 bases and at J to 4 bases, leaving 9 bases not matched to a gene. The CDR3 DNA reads TGCGCCAGCAGCAAAGGGGCGGGACTAGCATACGAGCAGTACTTC. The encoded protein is CASSKGAGLAYEQYF.

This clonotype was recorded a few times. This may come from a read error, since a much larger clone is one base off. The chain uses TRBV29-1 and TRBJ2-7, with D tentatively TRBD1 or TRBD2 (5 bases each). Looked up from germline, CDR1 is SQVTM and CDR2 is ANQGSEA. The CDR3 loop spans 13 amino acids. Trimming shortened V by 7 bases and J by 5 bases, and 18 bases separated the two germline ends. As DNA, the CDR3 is TGCAGCGCTACGTGGCCAGGGACGCACGAGCAGTACTTC. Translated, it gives CSATWPGTHEQYF.

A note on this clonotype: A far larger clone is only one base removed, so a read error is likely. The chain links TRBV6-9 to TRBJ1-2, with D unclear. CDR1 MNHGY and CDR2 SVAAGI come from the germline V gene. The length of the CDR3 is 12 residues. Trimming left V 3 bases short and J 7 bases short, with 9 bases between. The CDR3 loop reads CASSYGPGGYTF. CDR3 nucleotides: TGTGCCAGCAGTTACGGCCCCGGTGGCTACACCTTC.

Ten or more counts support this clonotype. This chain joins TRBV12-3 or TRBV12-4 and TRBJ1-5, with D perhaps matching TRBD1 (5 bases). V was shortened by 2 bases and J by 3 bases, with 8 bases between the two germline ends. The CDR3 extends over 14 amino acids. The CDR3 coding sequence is TGTGCCAGCAGTTTATCCAGGGCCAATCAGCCCCAGCATTTT. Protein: CASSLSRANQPQHF.

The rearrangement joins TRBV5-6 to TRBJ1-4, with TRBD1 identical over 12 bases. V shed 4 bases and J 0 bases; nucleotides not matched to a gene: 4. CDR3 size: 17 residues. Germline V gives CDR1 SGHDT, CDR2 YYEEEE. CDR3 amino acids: CASSRDRGLATNEKLFF. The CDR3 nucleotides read TGTGCCAGCAGCCGGGACAGGGGGCTAGCAACTAATGAAAAACTGTTTTTT. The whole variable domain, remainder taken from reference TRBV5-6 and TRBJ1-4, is DAGVTQSPTHLIKTRGQQVTLRCSPKSGHDTVSWYQQALGQGPQFIFQYYEEEERQRGNFPDRFSGHQFPNYSSELNVNALLLGDSALYLCASSRDRGLATNEKLFFGSGTQLSVL.

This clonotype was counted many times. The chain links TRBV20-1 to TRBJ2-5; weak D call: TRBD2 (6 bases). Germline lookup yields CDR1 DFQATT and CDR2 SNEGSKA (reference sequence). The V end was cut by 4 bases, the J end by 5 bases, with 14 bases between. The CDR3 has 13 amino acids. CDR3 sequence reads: CSAKYIAGETQYF. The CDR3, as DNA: TGCAGTGCTAAATATATCGCGGGGGAGACCCAGTACTTC.

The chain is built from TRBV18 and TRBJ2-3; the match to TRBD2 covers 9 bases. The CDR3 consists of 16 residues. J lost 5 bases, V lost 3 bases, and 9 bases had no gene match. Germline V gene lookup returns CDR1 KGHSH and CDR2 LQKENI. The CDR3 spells CASSPEGTSLRDTQYF. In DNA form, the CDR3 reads TGTGCCAGCTCACCGGAAGGGACTAGCTTGAGAGATACGCAGTATTTT.

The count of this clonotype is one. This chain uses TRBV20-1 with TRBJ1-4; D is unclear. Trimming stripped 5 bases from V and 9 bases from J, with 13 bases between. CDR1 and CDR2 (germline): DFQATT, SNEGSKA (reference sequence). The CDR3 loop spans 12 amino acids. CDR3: CSAGIGAKKLFF. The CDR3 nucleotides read TGCAGTGCTGGTATAGGAGCCAAAAAACTGTTTTTT.

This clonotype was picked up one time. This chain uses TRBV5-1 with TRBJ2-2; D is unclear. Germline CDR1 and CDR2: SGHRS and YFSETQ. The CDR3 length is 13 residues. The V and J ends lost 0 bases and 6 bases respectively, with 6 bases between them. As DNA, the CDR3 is TGCGCCAGCAGCTTGGAGCTCTCCGGGGAGCTGTTTTTT. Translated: CASSLELSGELFF.

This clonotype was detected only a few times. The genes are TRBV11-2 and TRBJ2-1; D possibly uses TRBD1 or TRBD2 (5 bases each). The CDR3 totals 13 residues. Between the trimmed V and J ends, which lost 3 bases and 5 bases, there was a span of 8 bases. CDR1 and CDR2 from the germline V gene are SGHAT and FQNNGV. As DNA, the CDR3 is TGTGCCAGCAGCTTGGGACGGAACAATGAGCAGTTCTTC. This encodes CASSLGRNNEQFF.

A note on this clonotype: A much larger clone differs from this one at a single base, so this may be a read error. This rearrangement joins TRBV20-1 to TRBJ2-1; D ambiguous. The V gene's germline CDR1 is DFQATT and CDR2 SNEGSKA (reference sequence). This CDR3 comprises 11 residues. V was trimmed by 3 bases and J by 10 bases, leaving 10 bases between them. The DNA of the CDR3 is TGCAGTGCTAGCTTGGGGATCGAGCAGTTCTTC. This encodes CSASLGIEQFF.